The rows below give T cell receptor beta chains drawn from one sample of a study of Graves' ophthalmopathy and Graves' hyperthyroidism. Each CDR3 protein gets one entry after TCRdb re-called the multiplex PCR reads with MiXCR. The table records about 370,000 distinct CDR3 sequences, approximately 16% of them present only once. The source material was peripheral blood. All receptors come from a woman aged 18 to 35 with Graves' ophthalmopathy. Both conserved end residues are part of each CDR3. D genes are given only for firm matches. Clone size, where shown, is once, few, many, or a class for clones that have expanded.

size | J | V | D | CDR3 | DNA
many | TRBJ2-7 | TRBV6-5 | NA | CASSYLGFSSYEQYF | TGTGCCAGCAGTTATCTGGGATTTTCCTCCTACGAGCAGTACTTC
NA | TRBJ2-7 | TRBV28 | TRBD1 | CASSFQGTGLYEQYF | TGTGCCAGCAGCTTCCAAGGGACAGGCCTCTACGAGCAGTACTTC
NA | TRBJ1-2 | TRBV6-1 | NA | CATSGDKNYGYTF | TGTGCCACCAGTGGTGACAAGAACTATGGCTACACCTTC
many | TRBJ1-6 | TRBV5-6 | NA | CASSSDRGDLHF | TGTGCCAGCAGTTCGGACCGGGGGGACCTCCACTTT
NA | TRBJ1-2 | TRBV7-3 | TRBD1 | CASSPGGNNYGYTF | TGTGCCAGCAGCCCAGGGGGCAACAACTATGGCTACACCTTC
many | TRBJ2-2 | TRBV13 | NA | CASSLRAFGELFF | TGTGCCAGCAGCTTGAGGGCTTTCGGGGAGCTGTTTTTT
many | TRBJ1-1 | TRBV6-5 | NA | CATQMDTEAFF | TGTGCCACCCAGATGGACACTGAAGCTTTCTTT
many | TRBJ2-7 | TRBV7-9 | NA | CASSSGGFSYEQYF | TGTGCCAGCAGCTCCGGCGGGTTTAGCTACGAGCAGTACTTC
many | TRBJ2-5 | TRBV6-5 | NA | CASSSGRLEETQYF | TGTGCCAGCAGTTCGGGGCGCCTTGAAGAGACCCAGTACTTC
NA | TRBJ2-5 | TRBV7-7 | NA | CASSSLVWETQYF | TGTGCTAGCAGCTCTCTGGTGTGGGAGACCCAGTACTTC
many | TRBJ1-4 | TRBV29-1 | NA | CSVAGQDSNEKLFF | TGCAGCGTTGCAGGTCAGGACTCTAATGAAAAACTGTTTTTT
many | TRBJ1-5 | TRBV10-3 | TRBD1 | CAIRDRDENQPQHF | TGTGCCATCAGGGACAGGGATGAGAATCAGCCCCAGCATTTT
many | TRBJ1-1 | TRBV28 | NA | CAIKDRNLVRAFF | TGTGCCATCAAAGACAGGAATCTTGTTCGGGCTTTCTTT
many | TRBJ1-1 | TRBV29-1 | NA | CSVALNTEAFF | TGCAGCGTTGCCCTGAACACTGAAGCTTTCTTT
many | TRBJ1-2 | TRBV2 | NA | CASSDQGSYGYTF | TGTGCCAGCAGTGATCAGGGTTCATATGGCTACACCTTC
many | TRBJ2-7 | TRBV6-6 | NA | CASSPPTYEQYF | TGTGCCAGCAGTCCACCCACCTACGAGCAGTACTTC
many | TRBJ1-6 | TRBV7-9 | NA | CASSFTGDNSPLHF | TGTGCCAGCAGCTTTACAGGCGACAATTCACCCCTCCACTTT
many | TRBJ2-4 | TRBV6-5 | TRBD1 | CASSPGTGAIQYF | TGTGCCAGCAGCCCCGGGACAGGGGCTATTCAGTACTTC
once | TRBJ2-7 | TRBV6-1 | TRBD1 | CASRRTGGVVYEQYF | TGTGCCAGCAGGCGGACAGGGGGCGTAGTCTACGAGCAGTACTTC
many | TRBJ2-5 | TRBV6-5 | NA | CASSYSGRAYQETQYF | TGTGCCAGCAGTTACTCGGGCCGAGCGTACCAAGAGACCCAGTACTTC
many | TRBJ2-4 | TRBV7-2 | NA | CASSLDQRTQGIQYF | TGTGCCAGCAGCTTAGACCAGCGGACCCAGGGCATTCAGTACTTC
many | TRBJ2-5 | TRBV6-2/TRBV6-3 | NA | CASSSGTYEETQYF | TGTGCCAGCAGTTCGGGGACATATGAAGAGACCCAGTACTTC
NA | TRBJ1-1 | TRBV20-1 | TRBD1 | CSAYQPGQGMKTEAFF | TGCAGTGCCTACCAACCGGGACAGGGAATGAAAACTGAAGCTTTCTTT
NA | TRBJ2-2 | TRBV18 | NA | CASSQIGAANTGELFF | TGTGCCAGCTCCCAGATTGGGGCGGCGAACACCGGGGAGCTGTTTTTT
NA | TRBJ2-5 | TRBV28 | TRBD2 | CASSLGLAGASETQYF | TGTGCCAGCAGTTTAGGGCTAGCGGGAGCGTCCGAGACCCAGTACTTC
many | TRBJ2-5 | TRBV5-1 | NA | CASSWGTQPETQYF | TGCGCCAGCAGCTGGGGTACTCAACCGGAGACCCAGTACTTC
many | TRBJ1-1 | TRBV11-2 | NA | CASISPGKSGQNTEAFF | TGTGCCAGCATCTCTCCCGGGAAGTCAGGGCAGAACACTGAAGCTTTCTTT
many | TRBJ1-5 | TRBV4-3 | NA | CASSQEGDSNQPQHF | TGCGCCAGCAGCCAAGAGGGGGATAGCAATCAGCCCCAGCATTTT
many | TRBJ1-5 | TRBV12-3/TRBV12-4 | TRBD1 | CASSPGTGSANQPQHF | TGTGCCAGCAGTCCCGGGACAGGGTCGGCCAATCAGCCCCAGCATTTT
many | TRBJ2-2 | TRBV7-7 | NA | CASSRTAGELVF | TGTGCTAGCAGCAGGACGGCCGGGGAGCTGGTTTTT
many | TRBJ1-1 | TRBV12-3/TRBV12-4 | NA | CASRRRGEGTEAFF | TGTGCCAGCAGGAGAAGGGGGGAAGGCACTGAAGCTTTCTTT
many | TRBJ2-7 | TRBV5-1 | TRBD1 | CASSNSPGQVLGYEQYF | TGCGCCAGCAGCAATTCACCGGGACAGGTTCTAGGCTACGAGCAGTACTTC
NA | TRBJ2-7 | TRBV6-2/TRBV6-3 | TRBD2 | CASSYEAGSSYEQYF | TGTGCCAGCAGTTACGAAGCGGGGAGCTCCTACGAGCAGTACTTC
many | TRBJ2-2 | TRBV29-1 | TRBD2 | CSVDPRTSGPGELFF | TGCAGCGTTGACCCCCGGACTAGCGGTCCCGGGGAGCTGTTTTTT
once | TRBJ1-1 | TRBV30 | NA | CAWSRLSTEAFF | TGTGCCTGGAGTAGGCTCAGCACTGAAGCTTTCTTT
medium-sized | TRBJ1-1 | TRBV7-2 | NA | CASSLDDGLEAFF | TGTGCCAGCAGCTTAGACGACGGCCTTGAAGCTTTCTTT
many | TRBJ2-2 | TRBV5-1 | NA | CASSNPPLGGELFF | TGCGCCAGCAGCAATCCACCGCTTGGCGGGGAGCTGTTTTTT
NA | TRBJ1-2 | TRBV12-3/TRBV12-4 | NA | CASIRIGNSSYGYTF | TGTGCCAGCATACGTATTGGCAATTCGTCCTATGGCTACACCTTC
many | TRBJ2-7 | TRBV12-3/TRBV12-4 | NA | CASSLLGAEQYF | TGTGCCAGCAGTTTACTCGGGGCCGAGCAGTACTTC
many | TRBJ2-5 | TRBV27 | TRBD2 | CASSSYGTSGRQETQYF | TGTGCCAGCAGTTCCTACGGGACTAGCGGGAGACAAGAGACCCAGTACTTC
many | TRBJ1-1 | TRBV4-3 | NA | CASSQVRRETEAFF | TGCGCCAGCAGCCAAGTCCGCAGGGAGACTGAAGCTTTCTTT
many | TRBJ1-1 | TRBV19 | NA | CASRADLNTEAFF | TGTGCCAGTCGGGCAGATCTGAACACTGAAGCTTTCTTT
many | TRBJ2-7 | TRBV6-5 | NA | CASSYIDSWGIPYEQYF | TGTGCCAGCAGTTACATCGACTCGTGGGGGATCCCCTACGAGCAGTACTTC
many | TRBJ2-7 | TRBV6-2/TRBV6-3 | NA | CASSWGPRSSYEQYF | TGTGCCAGCAGTTGGGGTCCTCGTTCCTCCTACGAGCAGTACTTC
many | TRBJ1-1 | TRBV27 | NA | CASSSGPGEAFF | TGTGCCAGCAGTTCCGGACCGGGTGAGGCTTTCTTT